What follows describes a single T cell receptor beta chain. What it binds is unknown. V was trimmed by 0 bases and J by 3 bases, leaving 5 bases between them. The length of the CDR3 is 13 residues. Germline V gene lookup returns CDR1 GTSNPN and CDR2 SVGIG (reference sequence). Produced via immunoSEQ multiplex PCR; TCRdb's table is partial and in-frame only. This sample has 150,000 to 200,000 clones, with approximately 87% found just once. This specimen belongs to a study of T cell responses to AZD1222 COVID-19 vaccine. Researchers grouped second doses given at about 4 or about 12 weeks into one pool. Study findings and constraints: Only after the peak T cell response were repertoires sampled. There were vaccine-associated CD4 TCRs across spike, dominant at 160-218 and 743-854. Mostly white British, mostly female donors; authors suggested clonal diversity may be underestimated.

The sample in question was peripheral blood, obtained 28 days after the second AZD1222 dose. The sequence came from an adult who received the AZD1222 COVID-19 vaccine. The V and J genes are TRBV30 and TRBJ2-2; D not resolved. The CDR3 loop reads CAWSVQYTGELFF. CDR3 bases: TGTGCCTGGAGTGTTCAATACACCGGGGAGCTGTTTTTT.